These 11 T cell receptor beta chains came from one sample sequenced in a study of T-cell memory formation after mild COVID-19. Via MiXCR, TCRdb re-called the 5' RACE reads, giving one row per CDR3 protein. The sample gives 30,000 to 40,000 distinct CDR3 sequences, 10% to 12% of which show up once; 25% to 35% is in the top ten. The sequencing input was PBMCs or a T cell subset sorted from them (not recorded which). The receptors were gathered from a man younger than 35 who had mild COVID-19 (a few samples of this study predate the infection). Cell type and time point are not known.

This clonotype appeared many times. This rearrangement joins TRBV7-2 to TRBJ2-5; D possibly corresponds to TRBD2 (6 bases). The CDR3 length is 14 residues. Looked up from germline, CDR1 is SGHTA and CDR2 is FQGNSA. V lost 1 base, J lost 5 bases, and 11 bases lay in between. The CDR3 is CASSLDRGGETQYF. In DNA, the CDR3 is TGTGCCAGCAGCTTAGATCGGGGAGGTGAGACCCAGTACTTC.

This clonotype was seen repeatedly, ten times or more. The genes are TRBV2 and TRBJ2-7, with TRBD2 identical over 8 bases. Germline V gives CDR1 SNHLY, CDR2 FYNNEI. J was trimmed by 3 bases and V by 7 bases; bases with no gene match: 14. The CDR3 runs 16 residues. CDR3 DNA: TGTGCCAGCAATACGTGGGCGGGGGGCCTTAGCTACGAGCAGTACTTC. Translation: CASNTWAGGLSYEQYF.

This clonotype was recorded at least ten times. Written as DNA, the CDR3 is TGTGCCAGCAGCTCGAAACAGGGAAAGGCCGGGGAGCTGTTTTTT. It encodes CASSSKQGKAGELFF. The chain combines TRBV7-2 with TRBJ2-2; D is perhaps TRBD1 (6 bases). This CDR3 is built from 15 residues. Germline CDR1 SGHTA, CDR2 FQGNSA. The germline V and J ends were trimmed by 4 bases and 6 bases, with 15 bases remaining between them.

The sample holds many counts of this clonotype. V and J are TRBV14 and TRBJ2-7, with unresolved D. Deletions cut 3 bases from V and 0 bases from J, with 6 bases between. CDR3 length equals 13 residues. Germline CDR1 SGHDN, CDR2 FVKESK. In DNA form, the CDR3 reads TGTGCCAGCAGCCATCTTAACTCCTACGAGCAGTACTTC. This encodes CASSHLNSYEQYF.

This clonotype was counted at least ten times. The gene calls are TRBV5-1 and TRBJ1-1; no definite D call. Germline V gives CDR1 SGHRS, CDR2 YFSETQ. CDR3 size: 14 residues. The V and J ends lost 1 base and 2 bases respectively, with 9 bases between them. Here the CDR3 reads CASSLLDGNTEAFF. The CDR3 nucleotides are TGCGCCAGCAGCTTGTTGGACGGCAACACTGAAGCTTTCTTT.

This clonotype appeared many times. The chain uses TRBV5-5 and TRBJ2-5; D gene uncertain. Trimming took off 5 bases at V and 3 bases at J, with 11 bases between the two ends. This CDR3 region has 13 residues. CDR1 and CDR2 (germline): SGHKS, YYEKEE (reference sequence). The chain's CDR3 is CASRVGVEETQYF. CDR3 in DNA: TGTGCCAGCAGGGTGGGTGTGGAAGAGACCCAGTACTTC. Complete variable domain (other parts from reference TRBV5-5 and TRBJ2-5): DAGVTQSPTHLIKTRGQQVTLRCSPISGHKSVSWYQQVLGQGPQFIFQYYEKEERGRGNFPDRFSARQFPNYSSELNVNALLLGDSALYLCASRVGVEETQYFGPGTRLLVL.

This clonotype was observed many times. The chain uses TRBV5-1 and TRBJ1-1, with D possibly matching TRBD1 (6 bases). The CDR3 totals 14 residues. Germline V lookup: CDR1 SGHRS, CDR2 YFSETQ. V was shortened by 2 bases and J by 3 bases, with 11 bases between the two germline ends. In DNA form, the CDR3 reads TGCGCCAGCAGCTTTCAGGGGTTGGACACTGAAGCTTTCTTT. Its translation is CASSFQGLDTEAFF.

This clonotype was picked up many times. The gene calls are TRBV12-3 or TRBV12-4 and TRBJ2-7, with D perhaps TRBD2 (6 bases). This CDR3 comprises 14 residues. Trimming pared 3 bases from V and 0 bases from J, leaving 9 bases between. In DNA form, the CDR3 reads TGTGCCAGCAGTTTGGAGGGGAGCTCCTACGAGCAGTACTTC. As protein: CASSLEGSSYEQYF.

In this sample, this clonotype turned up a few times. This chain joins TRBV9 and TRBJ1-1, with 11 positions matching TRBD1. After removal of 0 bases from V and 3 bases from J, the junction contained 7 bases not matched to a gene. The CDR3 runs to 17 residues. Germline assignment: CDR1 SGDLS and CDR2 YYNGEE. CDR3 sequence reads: CASSVGTGGEIYTEAFF. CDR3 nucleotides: TGTGCCAGCAGCGTAGGGACAGGGGGCGAAATCTACACTGAAGCTTTCTTT.

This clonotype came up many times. The CDR3 bases are TGTGCCAGCAGCTCCCGAGGAGTGGACAGGGGTTCTGGGGCCAACGTCCTGACTTTC. This translates into CASSSRGVDRGSGANVLTF. The V and J genes are TRBV7-2 and TRBJ2-6, with TRBD1 matching over 9 bases. The CDR3 runs to 19 residues. Per the germline V gene, CDR1 is SGHTA and CDR2 is FQGNSA. Trimming removed 4 bases from V and 1 base from J; junction bases left unmatched: 11.

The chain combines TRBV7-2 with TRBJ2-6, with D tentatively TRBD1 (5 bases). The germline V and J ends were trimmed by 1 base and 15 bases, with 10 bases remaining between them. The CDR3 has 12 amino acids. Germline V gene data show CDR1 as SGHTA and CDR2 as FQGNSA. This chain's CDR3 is CASSLDRQALTF. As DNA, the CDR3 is TGTGCCAGCAGCTTAGACAGGCAGGCCCTGACTTTC.